This entry describes one TCR beta chain. The data stem from a study of blood T cell repertoires in COVID-19. Germline lookup yields CDR1 WSHSY and CDR2 SAAADI. The CDR3 covers 15 residues. V trimming: 6 bases; J trimming: 4 bases; junction bases outside the gene matches: 7. Authors' processing steps: Nucleated cell counts were estimated from reference gene primer amplification. The table came from immunoSEQ multiplex PCR; TCRdb's copy has only in-frame clones and leaves some out. V and J calls and clone size are copied from that table; D and trimming were computed from the DNA. The data show about 400,000 clones, more than 75% seen once. Residents of 24 US areas, aged about 18 to 89 years, made up the participants. For recovered donors of Cohort 3, there were two negative PCRs, clearance, or symptom resolution.

The receptor was derived from a woman aged 25-40 years who had recovered from COVID-19. The chain couples TRBV10-2 to TRBJ2-2; TRBD1 matches at 8 bases. Sequences were obtained from PBMCs or T cells enriched from blood (not recorded which). CDR3 in amino acids: CASRDGQGSTGELFF. CDR3 nucleotide sequence: TGCGCCAGCAGAGACGGACAGGGTTCCACCGGGGAGCTGTTTTTT.